The T cell receptor beta chain described here comes from a study of identical twins. Findings and caveats of the study: Memory repertoires lacked the insertion deficit that abundant cord blood beta clonotypes showed. Weaker excess twin sharing was observed in beta out-of-frame sequences.

A few counts support this clonotype. Its antigen is not known. Germline trimming cut 1 base from V and 4 bases from J; bases unmatched to any gene: 6. The germline CDR1 and CDR2 sequences are SEHNR and FQNEAQ (reference sequence). This CDR3 contains 17 residues. A universal primer site was incorporated via template switching, and the cDNA contained unique molecular identifiers. A single record per CDR3 protein comes from TCRdb applying MiXCR to the 5' RACE reads. The data show 550,000 to 700,000 distinct CDR3 sequences, 7.5% to 10% seen once. A further study also used this sample, focusing on yellow fever vaccine responses in identical twins. That work contributes: Twins' vaccine T cell responses reportedly seemed partly convergent and partly personalized.

The sequencing sample was made of PBMCs. This chain uses TRBV7-9 with TRBJ2-1; 11 positions match TRBD2. This receptor was taken from a young woman in good health. CDR3 amino acids: CASSLVAGGLSYNEQFF. In nucleotides, the CDR3 is TGTGCCAGCAGCTTAGTAGCGGGGGGGCTATCTTACAATGAGCAGTTCTTC.